This T cell receptor beta chain was recovered during a study of blood T cell repertoires in COVID-19. Per the original data handling: For nucleated cells, counts were estimated from reference gene primer amplification. Clones were sequenced by immunoSEQ multiplex PCR, and TCRdb holds only the in-frame ones, with some missing. V and J calls and clone size come straight from that table; D and trimming were deduced from the DNA. The table lists 70,000 to 75,000 clones, 90% of them singletons, with under 6.5% in the top ten. J was trimmed by 0 bases and V by 1 base; bases with no gene match: 3. Per the germline V gene, CDR1 is SGHRS and CDR2 is YFSETQ. This CDR3 comprises 16 residues.

This sequence joins TRBV5-1 and TRBJ2-3; 9 bases map to TRBD2. Sequenced input: peripheral blood. This receptor was obtained from a woman between 18 and 30 years old with acute or convalescent COVID-19. CDR3 in DNA: TGCGCCAGCAGCTTGTTAACTAGCGGGAGCACAGATACGCAGTATTTT. Protein product: CASSLLTSGSTDTQYF.